These T cell receptor beta chains were read from a single sample in a study of T cells in Graves' hyperthyroidism and ophthalmopathy. A single record per CDR3 protein comes from TCRdb applying MiXCR to the multiplex PCR reads. The data contain hundreds of thousands of distinct CDR3 sequences, 35% to 40% of them singletons. Sequences were obtained from blood. The receptors shown here come from a man aged 18 to 29 with Graves' hyperthyroidism. CDR3s include the opening cysteine and the closing phenylalanine or tryptophan. D genes are given only for firm matches. Some rows mark clone size as missing; the rest say once, few, many or name a class of expanded clone.

CDR3nt,CDR3aa,v_gene,j_gene,abundance,d_gene
TGCGCCAGCAGCTGGCCGGGACAGGGATCCTACGAGCAGTACTTC,CASSWPGQGSYEQYF,TRBV5-1,TRBJ2-7,few,TRBD1
TGTGCCAGCAGAGGGACAGTGCAATCCTATGGCTACACCTTC,CASRGTVQSYGYTF,TRBV7-2,TRBJ1-2,.,TRBD1
TGTGCCAGCAGCCTTACCTCGGGGGGTCAACAAGAGACCCAGTACTTC,CASSLTSGGQQETQYF,TRBV5-4,TRBJ2-5,.,TRBD2
TGCGCCAGCAGCCAAGAGGGCAGGGGAAAGGCCCAGTACTTC,CASSQEGRGKAQYF,TRBV7-3,TRBJ2-5,.,.
TGTGCCACCGGGACATCTACCACCTACGAGCAGTACTTC,CATGTSTTYEQYF,TRBV10-3,TRBJ2-7,.,.
TGTGCCAGCAGCCAATACCCGGGGGTTAACACCGGGGAGCTGTTTTTT,CASSQYPGVNTGELFF,TRBV14,TRBJ2-2,.,.
TGTGCCAGCAGCCCCCGGACAGGGGGGGGAGAGACCCAGTACTTC,CASSPRTGGGETQYF,TRBV7-8,TRBJ2-5,many,TRBD1
TGTGCCAGCAGCCCCTCCGGTCCCTACGGGCAGTACTTC,CASSPSGPYGQYF,TRBV11-2,TRBJ2-7,.,.
TGTGCCAGCAGCTTAACAGGGCGGACTGAAGCTTTCTTT,CASSLTGRTEAFF,TRBV5-1,TRBJ1-1,many,.
TGTGCCAGCAGCCTCACTGGGGGCGCGGTCCGGGAGCTGTTTTTT,CASSLTGGAVRELFF,TRBV2,TRBJ2-2,.,.
TGTGCCAGCAGTCCGGGACAGGGGCAAGCTTTCTTT,CASSPGQGQAFF,TRBV7-3,TRBJ1-1,.,TRBD1
TGTGCCGGCAGCCGACTAGCGGGCAGCACCGGGGAGCTGTTTTTT,CAGSRLAGSTGELFF,TRBV7-2,TRBJ2-2,.,TRBD2
TGTGCCAGCAGAGGGAGGGCCGGGGAGCTGTTTTTT,CASRGRAGELFF,TRBV9,TRBJ2-2,.,TRBD2
TGTGCCAGCAGCCCGAACCTCCCCACTGAAGCTTTCTTT,CASSPNLPTEAFF,TRBV5-4,TRBJ1-1,.,.
TGCAGTGCTAGGGGCAGAGCGTGCAATCAGCCCCAGCATTTT,CSARGRACNQPQHF,TRBV20-1,TRBJ1-5,.,.
TGTGCCAGCAGCATGGACAGTGCAACTAATGAAAAACTGTTTTTT,CASSMDSATNEKLFF,TRBV11-1,TRBJ1-4,.,.
TGTGCCTCCTCCTTGACCCTGCCCCAAGAGACCCAGTACTTC,CASSLTLPQETQYF,TRBV19,TRBJ2-5,.,.
TGTGCCAGCAGTCGGGACCGACCCGAAGCTTTCTTT,CASSRDRPEAFF,TRBV2,TRBJ1-1,.,.
TGCAGTGCTAGAGATCCCTCAGGCGGGCCCCCCTCGTCAGACTTC,CSARDPSGGPPSSDF,TRBV20-1,TRBJ2-7,.,.
TGTGCCGGCAGCTTCACGAACACTGAAGCTTTCTTT,CAGSFTNTEAFF,TRBV25-1,TRBJ1-1,once,.
TGTGCCAGCAGTTACTCCCCGGAACACGAAGCTTTCTTT,CASSYSPEHEAFF,TRBV6-5,TRBJ1-1,many,.
TGCGCCAGCAGCTTTCTCGGGGGTGGTGAGAGTGGCTACACCTTC,CASSFLGGGESGYTF,TRBV5-1,TRBJ1-2,.,.
TGTGCCAGCAGTGGCTTCATGGAAGTTGGGTCACCCCTCCACTTT,CASSGFMEVGSPLHF,TRBV12-3/TRBV12-4,TRBJ1-6,few,.
TGTGCCAGCAGAACTTACCCGGCGGGGGCTGAAGCTTTCTTT,CASRTYPAGAEAFF,TRBV12-3/TRBV12-4,TRBJ1-1,.,.
TGTGCCAGCAGCTTAAAGGGACCCGACCTCCCTCTCGAGCAGTACTTC,CASSLKGPDLPLEQYF,TRBV7-2,TRBJ2-7,.,.
TGTGCCAGCAGTTTAGGCGGACAGGGCGGTCCACCCCTCCACTTT,CASSLGGQGGPPLHF,TRBV12-3/TRBV12-4,TRBJ1-6,.,TRBD1
TGTGCCAGCAGTCCCGGGCCCTGGGAGACCCAGTACTTC,CASSPGPWETQYF,TRBV27,TRBJ2-5,few,.
TGTGCCAGCAGGAGGGGAGGCTGGACGGGGTTTATGCGTCAGCCCCAGCATTTT,CASRRGGWTGFMRQPQHF,TRBV13,TRBJ1-5,.,.
TGTGCCAGCAGTGCTAGCACCGGTAACTATGGCTACACCTTC,CASSASTGNYGYTF,TRBV25-1,TRBJ1-2,many,.
TGTGCCAGCAGCTTAGGCTGGGGGGCCACTGAAGCTTTCTTT,CASSLGWGATEAFF,TRBV7-2,TRBJ1-1,many,.
TGCAGCACAGGGGTGCACGAGCAGTACTTC,CSTGVHEQYF,TRBV29-1,TRBJ2-7,once,TRBD1
TGCAGCGTTGACGGGGATAGCACAGATACGCAGTATTTT,CSVDGDSTDTQYF,TRBV29-1,TRBJ2-3,few,.
TGTGCCAGCAGGCCCGACAGGGCTGGGGGGGGCTACACCTTC,CASRPDRAGGGYTF,TRBV12-3/TRBV12-4,TRBJ1-2,many,TRBD1
TGTGCCAGCAGTTTAGGGATAAACACCATATATTTT,CASSLGINTIYF,TRBV12-3/TRBV12-4,TRBJ1-3,few,.
TGTGCCATCAGTGAGTCAGGGGCGGCTCGCGGCGAGCAGTACTTC,CAISESGAARGEQYF,TRBV10-3,TRBJ2-7,many,.
TGTGCCACCAGTGACGGATCCCTAAATGAGCAGTTCTTC,CATSDGSLNEQFF,TRBV24-1,TRBJ2-1,.,.
TGTGCCAGCAGCGGGACCGGTTTATCTGGCTACGAGCAGTACTTC,CASSGTGLSGYEQYF,TRBV12-3/TRBV12-4,TRBJ2-7,few,.
TGTGCCAGCAGCAATTCTCCGTCAACTGGAAACACCATATATTTT,CASSNSPSTGNTIYF,TRBV5-6,TRBJ1-3,.,.
TGTGCCAGCAGCCACGGGTACACTGAAGCTTTCTTT,CASSHGYTEAFF,TRBV7-8,TRBJ1-1,many,.
TGCAGCGTTGAAGATCTCGGGCAGGGCCAATTT,CSVEDLGQGQF,TRBV29-1,TRBJ1-1,many,.
TGCGCCAGCAGCCAAGGAGCGGAGAGACAAGAGACCCAGTACTTC,CASSQGAERQETQYF,TRBV4-1,TRBJ2-5,.,.
TGTGCCAGCAGAGGGGACAAGAACACCGGGGAGCTGTTTTTT,CASRGDKNTGELFF,TRBV12-3/TRBV12-4,TRBJ2-2,few,.
TGTGCCACCTTCGCTGGGGCCAACGTCCTGACTTTC,CATFAGANVLTF,TRBV10-3,TRBJ2-6,many,.
TGCGCCAGCAGCCTCCAGACAGGGGGGATAAGCGAGCAGTACTTC,CASSLQTGGISEQYF,TRBV5-1,TRBJ2-7,.,TRBD1
TGTGCCAGCAGCTACTCTAGACTAGCGGGAGATAAATTGGAGACCCAGTACTTC,CASSYSRLAGDKLETQYF,TRBV10-3,TRBJ2-5,once,TRBD2
TGTGCCGGCTCGAAGGGGCTTAAAGAGACCCAGTACTTC,CAGSKGLKETQYF,TRBV7-9,TRBJ2-5,.,.
TGCGCCAGCAGGGCGAGCGGGACCAACACCGGGGAGCTGTTTTTT,CASRASGTNTGELFF,TRBV5-1,TRBJ2-2,.,TRBD2
TGTGCCAGCAGCTTAGGTCCAGGAGGGGGGAACACTGAAGCTTTCTTT,CASSLGPGGGNTEAFF,TRBV7-9,TRBJ1-1,few,.
TGCAGTGCCCTCCCACAGGGATTTGCTTTCTTT,CSALPQGFAFF,TRBV20-1,TRBJ1-1,few,.
TGCAGTGCTAGGGCTAGACAGGGGTCGTCGAGGACTGAAGCTTTCTTT,CSARARQGSSRTEAFF,TRBV20-1,TRBJ1-1,.,TRBD1